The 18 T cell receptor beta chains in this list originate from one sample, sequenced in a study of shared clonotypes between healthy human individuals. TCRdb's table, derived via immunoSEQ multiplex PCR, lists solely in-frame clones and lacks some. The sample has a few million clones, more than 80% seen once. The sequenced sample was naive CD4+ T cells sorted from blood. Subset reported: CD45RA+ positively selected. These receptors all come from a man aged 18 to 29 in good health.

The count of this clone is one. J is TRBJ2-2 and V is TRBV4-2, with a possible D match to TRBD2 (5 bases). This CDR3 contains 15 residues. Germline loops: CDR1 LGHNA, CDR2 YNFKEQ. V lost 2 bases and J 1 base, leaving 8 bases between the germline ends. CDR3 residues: CASSQSDLNTGELFF. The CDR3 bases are TGTGCCAGCAGCCAATCGGACTTGAACACCGGGGAGCTGTTTTTT.

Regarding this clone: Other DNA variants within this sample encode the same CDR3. The CDR3 is CATRGTGARIYGYTF. As DNA, the CDR3 is TGTGCCACCCGAGGGACGGGAGCCCGAATCTATGGCTACACCTTC. This chain joins TRBV27 and TRBJ1-2; maybe TRBD1 (5 bases). Trimming pared 10 bases from V and 4 bases from J, leaving 22 bases between. This CDR3 has 15 amino acids. Germline lookup yields CDR1 MNHEY and CDR2 SMNVEV (reference sequence).

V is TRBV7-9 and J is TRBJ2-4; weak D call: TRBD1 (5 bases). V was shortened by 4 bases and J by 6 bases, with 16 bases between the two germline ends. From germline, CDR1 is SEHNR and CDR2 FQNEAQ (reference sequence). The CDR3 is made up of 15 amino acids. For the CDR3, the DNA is TGTGCCAGCAGCTCTCTCGGACATGCTAGAAACATTCAGTACTTC. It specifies CASSSLGHARNIQYF.

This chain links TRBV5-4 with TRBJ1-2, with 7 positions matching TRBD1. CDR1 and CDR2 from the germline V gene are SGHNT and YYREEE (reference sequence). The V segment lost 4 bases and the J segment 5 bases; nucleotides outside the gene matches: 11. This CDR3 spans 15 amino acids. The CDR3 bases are TGTGCCAGCAGCGAGCCGGGACAGACACTATATGGCTACACCTTC. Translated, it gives CASSEPGQTLYGYTF.

The CDR3 bases are TGTGCCAGCACCTCAAGGGAAGGGTCCACCATATATTTT. Translated, it gives CASTSREGSTIYF. The chain has TRBV7-9 and TRBJ1-3, with D unresolved. V lost 7 bases and J 9 bases, leaving 16 bases between the germline ends. Germline-derived CDR1 and CDR2 are SEHNR and FQNEAQ (reference sequence). CDR3 length equals 13 residues.

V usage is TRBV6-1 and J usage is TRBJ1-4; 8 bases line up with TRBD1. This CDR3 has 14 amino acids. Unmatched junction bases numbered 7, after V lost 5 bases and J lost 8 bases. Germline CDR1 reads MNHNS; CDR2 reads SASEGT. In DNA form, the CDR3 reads TGTGCCAGCAGTTTCCAGGGGGCTGGGGAAAAACTGTTTTTT. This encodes CASSFQGAGEKLFF.

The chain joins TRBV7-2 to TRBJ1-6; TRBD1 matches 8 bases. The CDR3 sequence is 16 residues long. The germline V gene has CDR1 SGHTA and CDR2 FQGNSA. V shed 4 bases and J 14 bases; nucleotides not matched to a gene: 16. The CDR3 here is CASSSVTGTGRSALHF. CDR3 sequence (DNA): TGTGCCAGCAGCTCAGTTACCGGGACAGGTCGGTCGGCCCTCCACTTT.

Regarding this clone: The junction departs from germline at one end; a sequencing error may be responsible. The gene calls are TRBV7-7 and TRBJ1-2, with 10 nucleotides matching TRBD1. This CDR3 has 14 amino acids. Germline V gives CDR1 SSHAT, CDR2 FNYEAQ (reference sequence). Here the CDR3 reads CASSLGQGKDGYTF. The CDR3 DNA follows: TGTGCTAGCAGCTTGGGACAGGGGAAGGACGGCTACACCTTC.

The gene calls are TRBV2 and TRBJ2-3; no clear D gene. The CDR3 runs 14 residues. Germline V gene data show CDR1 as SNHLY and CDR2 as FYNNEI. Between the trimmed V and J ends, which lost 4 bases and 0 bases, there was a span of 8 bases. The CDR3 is CASSAETSTDTQYF. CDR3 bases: TGTGCCAGCAGTGCCGAGACAAGCACAGATACGCAGTATTTT.

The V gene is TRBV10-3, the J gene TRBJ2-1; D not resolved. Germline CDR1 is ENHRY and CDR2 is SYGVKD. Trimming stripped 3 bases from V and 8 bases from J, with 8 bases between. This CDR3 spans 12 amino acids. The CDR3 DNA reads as TGTGCCATCAGTGATCGGGCGTATGAGCAGTTCTTC. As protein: CAISDRAYEQFF.

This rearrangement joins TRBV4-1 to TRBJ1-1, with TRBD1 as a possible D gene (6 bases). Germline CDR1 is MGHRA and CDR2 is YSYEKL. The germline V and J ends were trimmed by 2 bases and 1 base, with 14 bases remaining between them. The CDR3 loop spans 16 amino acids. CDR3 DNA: TGCGCCAGCAGCCAACCCTTAATGGACAGGAACACTGAAGCTTTCTTT. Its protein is CASSQPLMDRNTEAFF.

The CDR3 loop is CASSAKETWQYF. CDR3 coding DNA: TGTGCCAGCAGCGCGAAAGAAACCTGGCAGTATTTT. The chain recombines TRBV9 with TRBJ2-3; no clear D. CDR1 SGDLS and CDR2 YYNGEE come from the germline V gene. The length of the CDR3 is 12 residues. V was cut by 3 bases and J by 11 bases, with 13 bases left in between.

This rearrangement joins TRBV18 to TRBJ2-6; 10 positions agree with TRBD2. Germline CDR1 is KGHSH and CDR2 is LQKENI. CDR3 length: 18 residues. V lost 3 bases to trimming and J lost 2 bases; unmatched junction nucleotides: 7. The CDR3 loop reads CASSPSERGGPGANVLTF. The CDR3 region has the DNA TGTGCCAGCTCACCCTCCGAGCGGGGGGGCCCTGGGGCCAACGTCCTGACTTTC.

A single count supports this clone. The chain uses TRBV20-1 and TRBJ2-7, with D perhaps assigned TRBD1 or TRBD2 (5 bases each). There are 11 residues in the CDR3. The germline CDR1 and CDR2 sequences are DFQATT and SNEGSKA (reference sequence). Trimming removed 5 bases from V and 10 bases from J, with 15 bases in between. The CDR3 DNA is TGCAGTGCTGGGCGAGGGGCGGAACAGTACTTC. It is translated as CSAGRGAEQYF.

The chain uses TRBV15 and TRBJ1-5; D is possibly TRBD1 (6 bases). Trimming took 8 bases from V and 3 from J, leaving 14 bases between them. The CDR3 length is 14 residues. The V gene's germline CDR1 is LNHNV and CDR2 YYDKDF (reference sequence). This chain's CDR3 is CATHGGGINQPQHF. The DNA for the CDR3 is TGTGCCACCCACGGGGGGGGCATCAATCAGCCCCAGCATTTT.

DNA of the CDR3: TGTGCCAGCAGAGCAGTCCAAGAGACCCAGTACTTC. Encoded protein: CASRAVQETQYF. This chain uses TRBV27 with TRBJ2-5; D unclear. V dropped 6 bases and J dropped 1 base, with 6 bases sitting between them. The CDR3 length is 12 residues. Germline values: CDR1 MNHEY, CDR2 SMNVEV (reference sequence).

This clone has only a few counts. The CDR3 bases are TGTGCCTTCACAGGGAGAGACACCATATATTTT. This sequence encodes CAFTGRDTIYF. V usage is TRBV30 and J usage is TRBJ1-3; D perhaps matches TRBD1 (6 bases). Germline-derived CDR1 and CDR2 are GTSNPN and SVGIG (reference sequence). V was shortened by 7 bases and J by 8 bases, with 12 bases between the two germline ends. The CDR3 runs 11 residues.

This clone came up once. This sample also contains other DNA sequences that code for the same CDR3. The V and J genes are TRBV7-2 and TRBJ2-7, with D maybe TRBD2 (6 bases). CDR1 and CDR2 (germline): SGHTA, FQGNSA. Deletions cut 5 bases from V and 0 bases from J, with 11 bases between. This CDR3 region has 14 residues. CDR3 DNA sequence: TGTGCCAGCAGCCGCCGGGGACTCTCCTACGAGCAGTACTTC. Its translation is CASSRRGLSYEQYF.